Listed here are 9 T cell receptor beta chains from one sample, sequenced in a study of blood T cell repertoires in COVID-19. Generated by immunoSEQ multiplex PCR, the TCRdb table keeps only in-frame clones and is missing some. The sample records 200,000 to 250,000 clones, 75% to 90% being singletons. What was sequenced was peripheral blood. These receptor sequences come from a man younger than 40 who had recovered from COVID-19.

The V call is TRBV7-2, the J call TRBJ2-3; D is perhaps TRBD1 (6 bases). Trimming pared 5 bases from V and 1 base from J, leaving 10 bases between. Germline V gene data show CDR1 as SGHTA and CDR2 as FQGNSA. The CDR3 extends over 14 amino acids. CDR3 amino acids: CASSEQGGTDTQYF. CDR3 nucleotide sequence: TGTGCCAGCAGCGAACAGGGAGGCACAGATACGCAGTATTTT.

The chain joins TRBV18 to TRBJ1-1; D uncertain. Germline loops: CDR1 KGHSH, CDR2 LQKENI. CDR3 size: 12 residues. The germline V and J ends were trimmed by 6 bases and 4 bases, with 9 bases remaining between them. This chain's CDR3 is CASSQVATEAFF. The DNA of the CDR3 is TGTGCCAGCTCCCAAGTGGCCACTGAAGCTTTCTTT.

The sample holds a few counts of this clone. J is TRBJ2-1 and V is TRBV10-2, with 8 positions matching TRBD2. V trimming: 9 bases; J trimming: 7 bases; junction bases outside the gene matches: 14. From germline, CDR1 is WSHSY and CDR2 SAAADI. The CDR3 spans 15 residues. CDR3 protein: CASWGPGLVTNEQFF. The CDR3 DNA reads TGCGCCAGTTGGGGGCCGGGACTAGTTACAAATGAGCAGTTCTTC.

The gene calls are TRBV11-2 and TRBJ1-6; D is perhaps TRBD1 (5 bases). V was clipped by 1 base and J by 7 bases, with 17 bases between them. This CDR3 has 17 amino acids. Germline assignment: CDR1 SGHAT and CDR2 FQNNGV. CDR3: CASSLGEQVSGNSPLHF. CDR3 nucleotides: TGTGCCAGCAGCTTAGGGGAACAGGTCTCTGGGAATTCACCCCTCCACTTT. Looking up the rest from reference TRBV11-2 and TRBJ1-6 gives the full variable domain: EAGVAQSPRYKIIEKRQSVAFWCNPISGHATLYWYQQILGQGPKLLIQFQNNGVVDDSQLPKDRFSAERLKGVDSTLKIQPAKLEDSAVYLCASSLGEQVSGNSPLHFGNGTRLTVT.

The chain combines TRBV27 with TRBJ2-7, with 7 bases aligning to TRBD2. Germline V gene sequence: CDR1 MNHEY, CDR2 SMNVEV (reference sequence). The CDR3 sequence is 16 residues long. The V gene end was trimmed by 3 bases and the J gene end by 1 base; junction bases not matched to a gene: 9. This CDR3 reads CASSLSLALLSYEQYF. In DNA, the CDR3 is TGTGCCAGCAGTTTGTCACTAGCGCTCCTATCCTACGAGCAGTACTTC.

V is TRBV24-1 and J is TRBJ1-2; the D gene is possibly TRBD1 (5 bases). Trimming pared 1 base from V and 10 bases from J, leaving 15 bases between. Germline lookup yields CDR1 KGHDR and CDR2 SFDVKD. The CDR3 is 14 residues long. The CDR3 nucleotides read TGTGCCACCAGTGATTTAAGCGGGCAGGGAGTCTACACCTTC. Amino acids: CATSDLSGQGVYTF.

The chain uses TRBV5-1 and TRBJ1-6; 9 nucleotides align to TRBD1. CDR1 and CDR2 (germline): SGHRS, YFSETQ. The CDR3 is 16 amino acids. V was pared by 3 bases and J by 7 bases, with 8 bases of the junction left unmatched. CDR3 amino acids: CASSSLDRGMNSPLHF. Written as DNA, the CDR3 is TGCGCCAGCAGCTCGCTGGACAGGGGAATGAATTCACCCCTCCACTTT. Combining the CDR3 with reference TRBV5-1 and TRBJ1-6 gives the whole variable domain KAGVTQTPRYLIKTRGQQVTLSCSPISGHRSVSWYQQTPGQGLQFLFEYFSETQRNKGNFPGRFSGRQFSNSRSEMNVSTLELGDSALYLCASSSLDRGMNSPLHFGNGTRLTVT.

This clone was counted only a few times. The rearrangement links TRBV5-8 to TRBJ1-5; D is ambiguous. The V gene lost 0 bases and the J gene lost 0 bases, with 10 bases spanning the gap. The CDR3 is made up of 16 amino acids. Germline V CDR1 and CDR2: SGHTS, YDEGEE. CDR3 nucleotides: TGTGCCAGCAGCTTGGTTCGGTCCTATAGCAATCAGCCCCAGCATTTT. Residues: CASSLVRSYSNQPQHF. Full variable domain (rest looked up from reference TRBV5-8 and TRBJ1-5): EAGVTQSPTHLIKTRGQQATLRCSPISGHTSVYWYQQALGLGLQFLLWYDEGEERNRGNFPPRFSGRQFPNYSSELNVNALELEDSALYLCASSLVRSYSNQPQHFGDGTRLSIL.

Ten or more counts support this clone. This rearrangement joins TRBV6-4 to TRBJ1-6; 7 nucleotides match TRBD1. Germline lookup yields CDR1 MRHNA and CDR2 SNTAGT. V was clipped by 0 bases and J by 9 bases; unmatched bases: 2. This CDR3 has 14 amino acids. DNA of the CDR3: TGTGCCAGCAGTGACTCCTCAGGGGGTTCACCCCTCCACTTT. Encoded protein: CASSDSSGGSPLHF.